The rows below give T cell receptor beta chains drawn from one sample of a study of blood T cell repertoires in COVID-19. This table comes from immunoSEQ multiplex PCR, and its TCRdb copy is limited to in-frame clones, with some not included. The table includes fewer than 150,000 clones, roughly 90% detected once. What was sequenced was peripheral blood. The origin of the receptors is a man aged 45-65 years with active or convalescent COVID-19. The CDR3 runs from the conserved cysteine through the conserved F or W. D genes are given only for firm matches. Not every row has a clone size; where given, it reads once, few, many or a size class.

V gene	clone size	J gene	D gene	CDR3 DNA	CDR3 protein
TRBV18	.	TRBJ1-5	.	TGTGCCAGCTCACCAAGCGATAGCAATCAGCCCCAGCATTTT	CASSPSDSNQPQHF
TRBV24-1	.	TRBJ2-1	.	TGTGCCACCGGTCCGTTAACAGCGCAGTTCTTC	CATGPLTAQFF
TRBV6-4	.	TRBJ2-2	TRBD2	TGTGCCAGCAGCCTACTAGCGGGAGAGGCCGGGGAGCTGTTTTTT	CASSLLAGEAGELFF
TRBV16	.	TRBJ1-5	TRBD1	TGTGCCAGCAACGGACAGGGCCATCAGCCCCAGCATTTT	CASNGQGHQPQHF
TRBV28	.	TRBJ2-7	.	TGTGCCAGCAGTTTATCCCTCCGTGCTAGCCCTACCTACGAGCAGTACTTC	CASSLSLRASPTYEQYF
TRBV20-1	.	TRBJ2-7	TRBD2	TGCAGTGCTAGTGGAGCCTCGGGACTAGCAACGGAGCAGTACTTC	CSASGASGLATEQYF
TRBV6-5	few	TRBJ1-1	.	TGTGCCAGCAGTTACTCACTCGGTTCTGAAGCTTTCTTT	CASSYSLGSEAFF
TRBV30	.	TRBJ1-1	.	TGTGCCTGGAGTGTACGAAAGTGGGGCGATACGAACACTGAAGCTTTCTTT	CAWSVRKWGDTNTEAFF
TRBV28	.	TRBJ1-2	.	TGTGCCAGCAGTTCCCAAGCGGGGCAAGGCTATGGCTACACCTTC	CASSSQAGQGYGYTF
TRBV18	.	TRBJ2-6	TRBD1	TGTGCCAGCTCCCCCGGGACAGGTAGTCTCTCTGGGGCCAACGTCCTGACTTTC	CASSPGTGSLSGANVLTF
TRBV28	.	TRBJ2-5	.	TGTGCCAGCACTCTACGGGGGAGTGAGACCCAGTACTTC	CASTLRGSETQYF
TRBV20-1	.	TRBJ2-7	.	TGCAGTGCTAGACTGGAGTACGAGCAGTACTTC	CSARLEYEQYF
TRBV6-5	few	TRBJ1-1	.	TGTGCCAGCGGATCGGGGGGGCACACTGAAGCTTTCTTT	CASGSGGHTEAFF
TRBV6-6	.	TRBJ1-2	TRBD1	TGTGCCAGCAGTTCCCAGACAGGGGGCAAGGGCTACACCTTC	CASSSQTGGKGYTF
TRBV12-3/TRBV12-4	.	TRBJ2-1	.	TGTGCCAGCAGTTTGCCTAATAATGAGCAGTTCTTC	CASSLPNNEQFF
TRBV20-1	few	TRBJ2-7	.	TGCAGTGCCACAGGAAGCGAGCAGTACTTC	CSATGSEQYF
TRBV2	.	TRBJ1-1	.	TGTGCCAGCAGCAAGACAGTGAACACTGAAGCTTTCTTT	CASSKTVNTEAFF
TRBV5-4	once	TRBJ2-5	TRBD2	TGTGCCAGCAGCCTCACCGGGACTAGAAACCAAGAGACCCAGTACTTC	CASSLTGTRNQETQYF
TRBV25-1	once	TRBJ2-1	TRBD2	TGTGCCAGCAGTGAAATAGCGGGAAACTACAATGAGCAGTTCTTC	CASSEIAGNYNEQFF
TRBV7-8	.	TRBJ1-1	.	TGTGCCAGCAGCTTACAGGGTAGGAACACTGAAGCTTTCTTT	CASSLQGRNTEAFF
TRBV12-3/TRBV12-4	.	TRBJ1-4	TRBD1	TGTGCCAGCAGTAGACAGGGCAATGAAAAACTGTTTTTT	CASSRQGNEKLFF
TRBV7-9	.	TRBJ1-4	.	TGTGCCAGCAGCTTGCGTGGAGGTATTAATGAAAAACTGTTTTTT	CASSLRGGINEKLFF
TRBV9	.	TRBJ1-5	TRBD1	TGTGCCAGCAGCGCAGGGGGCAGGAGCAATCAGCCCCAGCATTTT	CASSAGGRSNQPQHF
TRBV4-1	.	TRBJ2-5	.	TGCGCCAGCAGCCAATGGCTCCAAGAGACCCAGTACTTC	CASSQWLQETQYF
TRBV5-1	.	TRBJ2-5	.	TGCGCCAGCAGCTTGGAAGTCCCTCGGGAGACCCAGTACTTC	CASSLEVPRETQYF
TRBV6-1	.	TRBJ2-7	.	TGTGCCAGCAGTGAAAGCCCGAGTGTCGCCAGGGAGCAGTACTTC	CASSESPSVAREQYF
TRBV6-5	.	TRBJ1-6	.	TGTGCCAGCAGGTCACAGGGTAACAATTCACCCCTCCACTTT	CASRSQGNNSPLHF
TRBV9	.	TRBJ2-6	.	TGTGCCAGCAGCCCCCGACAGGCAGGCTTCTCTGGGGCCAACGTCCTGACTTTC	CASSPRQAGFSGANVLTF
TRBV28	few	TRBJ1-2	TRBD1	TGTGCCAGCAGTGGAAAACAGGGGGCGTACAACTATGGCTACACCTTC	CASSGKQGAYNYGYTF
TRBV27	once	TRBJ2-3	TRBD2	TGTGCCAGCAGAAAAACCCTAGCGGGAGGTGCAGATACGCAGTATTTT	CASRKTLAGGADTQYF
TRBV6-2/TRBV6-3	.	TRBJ2-7	TRBD1	TGTGCCAGCAGTCTTGGACAGGGGGCCTACGAGCAGTACTTC	CASSLGQGAYEQYF
TRBV5-1	.	TRBJ2-7	.	TGCGCCAGCAGCTCTACAGGGAACTACGAGCAGTACTTC	CASSSTGNYEQYF
TRBV7-3	.	TRBJ2-1	TRBD2	TGTGCCAGCAGCGTCACTAGCGGGAACAATGAGCAGTTCTTC	CASSVTSGNNEQFF
TRBV21-1	.	TRBJ1-3	.	TGTGCCAGCAGCCTGCCGGGACAGGGGACTGGAAACACCATATATTTT	CASSLPGQGTGNTIYF
TRBV7-2	.	TRBJ2-1	TRBD2	TGTGCCAGCAGCTTAGATGGTAGCGGGGGCTCCTACAATGAGCAGTTCTTC	CASSLDGSGGSYNEQFF
TRBV7-9	.	TRBJ1-4	.	TGTGCCAGCAGCTTAGCGGCCAGGGCTGAAAAACTGTTTTTT	CASSLAARAEKLFF
TRBV18	once	TRBJ1-4	.	TGTGCCAGCTCACTCGACGGGAGACAAAATGAAAAACTGTTTTTT	CASSLDGRQNEKLFF
TRBV29-1	.	TRBJ2-7	TRBD1	TGCAGCGTCCCCGGGACAGGGGTTGAGCAGTACTTC	CSVPGTGVEQYF
TRBV28	.	TRBJ2-7	.	TGTGCCAGCAGTGTTAGTACCTACGAGCAGTACTTC	CASSVSTYEQYF
TRBV2	.	TRBJ2-3	TRBD1	TGTGCCAGCAGTGACCTCTACAGGGGGCGGCAAGATACGCAGTATTTT	CASSDLYRGRQDTQYF
TRBV12-3/TRBV12-4	.	TRBJ2-3	TRBD2	TGTGCCAGCAGTTTCGCTGGGGACTACAAGTATTTT	CASSFAGDYKYF
TRBV5-4	.	TRBJ2-7	TRBD2	TGTGCCAGCAGCTGGAGAACTAGCGGGGACCCCGCCTACGAGCAGTACTTC	CASSWRTSGDPAYEQYF
TRBV6-5	.	TRBJ2-1	TRBD1	TGTGCCTCCCACACGCGCAGGGGGAATGAGCAGTTCTTC	CASHTRRGNEQFF
TRBV15	.	TRBJ2-1	.	TGTGCCACCAGCAGAGATCGGGAGCCCAATGAGCAGTTCTTC	CATSRDREPNEQFF
TRBV12-3/TRBV12-4	.	TRBJ1-3	.	TGTGCCAGCAGTTTTAGAGACACCATATATTTT	CASSFRDTIYF
TRBV5-1	.	TRBJ2-1	TRBD2	TGCGCCAGCAGCCAAGGACTAGCCGACAATGAGCAGTTCTTC	CASSQGLADNEQFF
TRBV28	.	TRBJ1-2	.	TGTGCCAGCCGGGCCCGTCGGCGGGCCCCGGGTTACTATGGCTACACCTTC	CASRARRRAPGYYGYTF
TRBV5-1	.	TRBJ2-5	.	TGCGCCAGCAGCTCGACTGCTGGAGAGACCCAGTACTTC	CASSSTAGETQYF
TRBV5-1	.	TRBJ1-1	TRBD1	TGCGCCAGCAGCGGGGGACAGTCGGCCCTTGAAGCTTTCTTT	CASSGGQSALEAFF
TRBV10-3	.	TRBJ2-1	.	TGTGCCATCAGTGAGACTCCCCCCCTAGCAGACCCTCACAATGAGCAGTTCTTC	CAISETPPLADPHNEQFF
TRBV28	.	TRBJ2-5	.	TGTGCCAGCATGGTGGTGGGAGGGGGGGCGGAGACCCAGTACTTC	CASMVVGGGAETQYF
TRBV5-1	.	TRBJ2-7	TRBD2	TGCGCCAGCAGCCTAAGCGGGAGTTCCTACGAGCAGTACTTC	CASSLSGSSYEQYF
TRBV7-9	.	TRBJ1-3	.	TGTGCCAGCAGCTCAACCTCAGGGGTCTCTGGAAACACCATATATTTT	CASSSTSGVSGNTIYF
TRBV7-9	.	TRBJ1-4	.	TGTGCCAGCAGCAACAGGGATTGGGGTGAAAAACTGTTTTTT	CASSNRDWGEKLFF
TRBV5-1	.	TRBJ2-3	.	TGCGCCAGCAGCTCTTATCGGCGGGACACAGATACGCAGTATTTT	CASSSYRRDTDTQYF
TRBV4-3	.	TRBJ2-1	TRBD2	TGCGCCAGCAGCGCAAGCGGGAGAATCTACAATGAGCAGTTCTTC	CASSASGRIYNEQFF
TRBV9	.	TRBJ2-2	TRBD1	TGTGCCAGCAGCTTTGGACAGGGCACCGGGGAGCTGTTTTTT	CASSFGQGTGELFF
TRBV28	.	TRBJ1-5	TRBD1	TGTGCCAGCAGTTTTACGGGACAGCCCTCCAATCAGCCCCAGCATTTT	CASSFTGQPSNQPQHF
TRBV12-3/TRBV12-4	.	TRBJ1-2	.	TGTGCCAGCAGCCGCGATGCTAACTATGGCTACACCTTC	CASSRDANYGYTF